Presented here are 20 T cell receptor beta chains from one specimen sequenced in a study of CD8 T cells in ankylosing spondylitis. TCRdb reanalysed the 5' RACE reads using MiXCR and keeps one entry per CDR3 protein. The sample consists of under 450,000 distinct CDR3 sequences, about 20% of them appearing once. Specimen: blood, either unsorted or a sorted T cell fraction (not recorded which). The receptors were sampled from a male donor with ankylosing spondylitis or in good health (not recorded which).

This clonotype has only a few counts. In DNA form, the CDR3 reads TGCGCCAGTTCGAGGACAGGGGCAACCTACGAGCAGTACTTC. Translating gives CASSRTGATYEQYF. The V and J genes are TRBV10-1 and TRBJ2-7; 9 nucleotides line up with TRBD1. Germline CDR1 is WNHNN and CDR2 is SYGVQD (reference sequence). Trimming at V came to 9 bases and at J to 2 bases, leaving 8 bases not matched to a gene. The CDR3 loop spans 14 amino acids.

The chain employs TRBV7-8 and TRBJ2-7; 8 bases fit TRBD1. From germline, CDR1 is SGHVS and CDR2 FQNEAQ. The CDR3 is made up of 14 amino acids. The trim removed 6 bases at V and 6 bases at J, leaving 10 bases unmatched. The CDR3 sequence is CASSFPQGASEQYF. In DNA form, the CDR3 reads TGTGCCAGCAGTTTTCCCCAGGGGGCGAGCGAGCAGTACTTC.

The V call is TRBV29-1, the J call TRBJ2-1; 7 bases are a match to TRBD1. From germline, CDR1 is SQVTM and CDR2 ANQGSEA. The CDR3 is 14 residues long. The ends lost 3 bases at V and 9 bases at J; junction bases unmatched: 11. The CDR3 protein is CSVDGQVRRGEQFF. CDR3 nucleotide sequence: TGCAGCGTTGATGGACAGGTCCGAAGGGGTGAGCAGTTCTTC.

This clonotype was counted ten times or more. This sequence joins TRBV12-3 or TRBV12-4 and TRBJ2-2, with D possibly matching TRBD2 (5 bases). V lost 3 bases to trimming and J lost 4 bases, with 12 bases between them. The CDR3 loop spans 15 amino acids. Written as DNA, the CDR3 is TGTGCCAGCAGTTTTCTGGTCGCGGGCACCGGGGAGCTGTTTTTT. This sequence encodes CASSFLVAGTGELFF.

On this clonotype: The junction and the germline gene differ at one end; a read error may be behind it. The rearrangement joins TRBV20-1 to TRBJ1-6; D is undetermined. Germline CDR1 reads DFQATT; CDR2 reads SNEGSKA (reference sequence). The CDR3 consists of 15 residues. CDR3 loop: CSAREGAIHSSPLHF. CDR3 nucleotides: TGCAGTGCGAGAGAAGGCGCTATTCATAGTTCACCCCTCCACTTT.

The J gene is TRBJ2-1, the V gene TRBV27; 7 bases agree with TRBD2. Trimming at V came to 7 bases and at J to 6 bases, leaving 3 bases not matched to a gene. The V gene's germline CDR1 is MNHEY and CDR2 SMNVEV (reference sequence). This CDR3 comprises 12 residues. The CDR3 DNA follows: TGTGCCAGCATGGGGGGGTTCAATGAGCAGTTCTTC. It specifies CASMGGFNEQFF.

The chain links TRBV7-6 to TRBJ2-7; 8 nucleotides match TRBD1. The CDR3 has 14 residues. The germline V gene encodes CDR1 SGHVS and CDR2 FNYEAQ. The J segment lost 5 bases and the V segment lost 0 bases, leaving 3 bases of the junction unmatched. CDR3 DNA sequence: TGTGCCAGCAGCTTAGCGGACAGGGTCCACGAGCAGTACTTC. This gives the protein CASSLADRVHEQYF.

The chain is built from TRBV12-3 or TRBV12-4 and TRBJ2-7, with D maybe TRBD1 (5 bases). This CDR3 comprises 12 residues. V was pared by 5 bases and J by 2 bases, with 7 bases between. In DNA form, the CDR3 reads TGTGCCAGCAGTCGACAGACCTACGAGCAGTACTTC. Residues: CASSRQTYEQYF.

This chain links TRBV7-8 with TRBJ2-7; either TRBD1 or TRBD2 may supply D (6 bases each). The germline V and J ends were trimmed by 5 bases and 4 bases, with 18 bases remaining between them. Looked up from germline, CDR1 is SGHVS and CDR2 is FQNEAQ. The CDR3 length is 15 residues. CDR3 amino acids: CASSGGRGPAYEQYF. The CDR3 bases are TGTGCCAGCAGCGGGGGCCGGGGGCCCGCTTACGAGCAGTACTTC.

The V call is TRBV29-1, the J call TRBJ2-1; 8 bases line up with TRBD1. There are 13 residues in the CDR3. Germline values: CDR1 SQVTM, CDR2 ANQGSEA. With V trimmed by 1 base and J by 9 bases, 5 bases remained unmatched. The CDR3 DNA reads TGCAGCGTTGAAGGACAGGGGTGGGTTGAGCAGTTCTTC. This translates into CSVEGQGWVEQFF.

The V gene is TRBV4-1, the J gene TRBJ2-7, with TRBD1 identical over 8 bases. Germline V gene lookup returns CDR1 MGHRA and CDR2 YSYEKL. V gave up 2 bases and J gave up 1 base; unmatched junction bases: 7. This CDR3 region has 16 residues. The CDR3: CASSQTPGTGSYEQYF. CDR3 nucleotide sequence: TGCGCCAGCAGCCAAACCCCCGGGACAGGTTCCTACGAGCAGTACTTC.

This clonotype was detected a few times. This sequence joins TRBV27 and TRBJ2-1; 9 nucleotides align to TRBD1. After removal of 4 bases from V and 2 bases from J, the junction contained 0 bases not matched to a gene. This CDR3 comprises 14 residues. Germline V gene data show CDR1 as MNHEY and CDR2 as SMNVEV (reference sequence). The CDR3 nucleotides read TGTGCCAGCAGTTGGACAGGGGCCTACAATGAGCAGTTCTTC. It encodes CASSWTGAYNEQFF.

The V gene is TRBV7-2, the J gene TRBJ2-3; the D gene could be TRBD1 or TRBD2 (5 bases each). The CDR3 contains 16 residues. Trimming left V 1 base short and J 8 bases short, with 19 bases between. Germline V lookup: CDR1 SGHTA, CDR2 FQGNSA. The CDR3 DNA reads as TGTGCCAGCAGCTTAGAACCGGGACCCCTTCGGCCTACGCAGTATTTT. Translation gives CASSLEPGPLRPTQYF.

The chain recombines TRBV9 with TRBJ2-1; maybe TRBD1 (6 bases). CDR1 SGDLS and CDR2 YYNGEE come from the germline V gene. There are 16 residues in the CDR3. Trimming took off 4 bases at V and 1 base at J, with 15 bases between the two ends. CDR3 nucleotides: TGTGCCAGCAGCCCAACGGACAGCCGGTCCTACAATGAGCAGTTCTTC. It translates to CASSPTDSRSYNEQFF. The full variable domain, with the rest looked up from reference TRBV9 and TRBJ2-1, is DSGVTQTPKHLITATGQRVTLRCSPRSGDLSVYWYQQSLDQGLQFLIQYYNGEERAKGNILERFSAQQFPDLHSELNLSSLELGDSALYFCASSPTDSRSYNEQFFGPGTRLTVL.

The sample holds many counts of this clonotype. This rearrangement joins TRBV12-3 or TRBV12-4 to TRBJ2-1; D is unclear. Trimming pared 2 bases from V and 5 bases from J, leaving 10 bases between. The CDR3 consists of 14 residues. The CDR3 DNA sequence: TGTGCCAGCAGTTTAATCGCTCGACACAATGAGCAGTTCTTC. Translating gives CASSLIARHNEQFF.

This chain connects TRBV20-1 to TRBJ2-7; possibly TRBD2 for D (5 bases). CDR3 length equals 16 residues. The V gene's germline CDR1 is DFQATT and CDR2 SNEGSKA (reference sequence). V lost 0 bases to trimming and J lost 0 bases, with 15 bases between them. Here the CDR3 DNA reads TGCAGTGCTAGAGATGTCGAGGGCGCCTACTCCTACGAGCAGTACTTC. It yields the protein CSARDVEGAYSYEQYF.

This clonotype was recorded a few times. This chain uses TRBV6-1 with TRBJ1-1; no clear D. Germline CDR1 MNHNS, CDR2 SASEGT. V was pared by 6 bases and J by 0 bases, with 14 bases between. This CDR3 has 15 amino acids. The CDR3 is CASRVHTDLNTEAFF. CDR3 DNA: TGTGCCAGCAGAGTCCACACCGATCTGAACACTGAAGCTTTCTTT.

This clonotype was counted between two and nine times. The CDR3, as DNA: TGCGCCAGCAGCTTGAGAGACAGGATCAGAGCGGGCATGAACACTGAAGCTTTCTTT. Residues: CASSLRDRIRAGMNTEAFF. This sequence joins TRBV5-1 and TRBJ1-1, with D tentatively TRBD1 (6 bases). V was trimmed by 1 base and J by 0 bases, leaving 22 bases between them. The CDR3 contains 19 residues. The germline V gene encodes CDR1 SGHRS and CDR2 YFSETQ.

This clonotype was seen more than once but under ten times. The V and J genes are TRBV4-1 and TRBJ2-5; unclear D gene. The ends were cut back, 0 bases at V and 2 bases at J, with 7 bases in the middle. CDR3 length equals 14 residues. CDR1 and CDR2 (germline): MGHRA, YSYEKL. The CDR3 region is CASSQDRVQETQYF. The DNA for the CDR3 is TGCGCCAGCAGCCAAGATCGTGTTCAAGAGACCCAGTACTTC.

The CDR3 is CASSLVRGPQETQYF. Here the CDR3 DNA reads TGTGCCAGCAGCTTAGTCCGGGGCCCGCAAGAGACCCAGTACTTC. The chain has TRBV11-2 and TRBJ2-5; D possibly matches TRBD1 or TRBD2 (5 bases each). Germline CDR1 and CDR2: SGHAT and FQNNGV. The ends were cut back, 1 base at V and 2 bases at J, with 11 bases in the middle. The CDR3 has 15 amino acids.